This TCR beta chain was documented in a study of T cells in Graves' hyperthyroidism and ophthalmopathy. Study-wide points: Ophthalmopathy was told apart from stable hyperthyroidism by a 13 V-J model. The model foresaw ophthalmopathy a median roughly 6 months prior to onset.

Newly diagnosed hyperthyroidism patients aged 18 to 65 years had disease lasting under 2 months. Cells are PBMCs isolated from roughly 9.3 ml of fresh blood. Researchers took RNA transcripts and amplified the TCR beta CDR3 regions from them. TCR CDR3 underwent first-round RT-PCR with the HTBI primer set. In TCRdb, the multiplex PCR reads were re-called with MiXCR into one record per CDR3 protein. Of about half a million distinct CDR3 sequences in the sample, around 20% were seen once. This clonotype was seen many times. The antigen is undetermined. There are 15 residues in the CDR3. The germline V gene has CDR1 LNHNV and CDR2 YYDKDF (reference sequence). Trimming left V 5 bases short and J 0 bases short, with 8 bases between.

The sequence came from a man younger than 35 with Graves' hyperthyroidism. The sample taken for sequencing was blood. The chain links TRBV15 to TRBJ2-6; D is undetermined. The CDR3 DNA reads TGTGCCACCAGCCGACACCACTCTGGGGCCAACGTCCTGACTTTC. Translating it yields CATSRHHSGANVLTF.